This T cell receptor beta chain appears in the sequencing data of a study of OX40 agonist ivuxolimab in advanced cancers. The CDR3 extends over 15 amino acids. This clone showed up just once. Collection of blood occurred at baseline, at cycle 4 day 1, and at cycle 7 day 1. Generated by immunoSEQ multiplex PCR, the TCRdb table keeps only in-frame clones and is missing some. The top ten clones hold over 0.65% of a sample with almost 90,000 clones, roughly 93% of them seen once. The source of this sequence is an adult with an advanced solid tumor such as melanoma, head and neck, liver or kidney cancer. The sample consisted of CD4+ or CD8+ T cells sorted from blood, taken in a trial of the OX40 agonist ivuxolimab. The V and J genes are TRBV21-1 and TRBJ1-1. TRBV21-1 is a pseudogene segment. Written as DNA, the CDR3 is TGTGCCAGCACCAGAAAACGGTGGGGTTGCCCTGAAGCTTTCTTT. Amino acids: CASTRKRWGCPEAFF.